This passage covers 31 T cell receptor beta chains from one sample sequenced in a study of blood T cell repertoires in COVID-19. Sequenced by immunoSEQ multiplex PCR; TCRdb stores in-frame clones only, minus some. This sample has 95,000 or so clones, with around 90% found just once. Sequenced sample: peripheral blood. These receptors all stem from a woman between 65 and 79 years old with acute or convalescent COVID-19.

The V and J genes are TRBV7-9 and TRBJ1-3; TRBD1 aligns across 8 bases. Germline V gives CDR1 SEHNR, CDR2 FQNEAQ (reference sequence). The V and J ends lost 5 bases and 3 bases, in that order; junction bases with no gene match: 6. The length of the CDR3 is 15 residues. CDR3 coding DNA: TGTGCCAGCAGCCTCGGACAGGGCGGTGGAAACACCATATATTTT. Translating gives CASSLGQGGGNTIYF. The full variable domain, its missing parts supplied by reference TRBV7-9 and TRBJ1-3, is DTGVSQNPRHKITKRGQNVTFRCDPISEHNRLYWYRQTLGQGPEFLTYFQNEAQLEKSRLLSDRFSAERPKGSFSTLEIQRTEQGDSAMYLCASSLGQGGGNTIYFGEGSWLTVV.

The rearrangement uses TRBV6-5 and TRBJ1-2; weak D call: TRBD1 (5 bases). V was clipped by 4 bases and J by 0 bases, with 12 bases between them. CDR1 and CDR2 (germline): MNHEY, SVGAGI. This CDR3 contains 15 residues. The CDR3 reads CASSSQGVPNYGYTF. The CDR3 DNA reads TGTGCCAGCAGTTCTCAGGGTGTGCCTAACTATGGCTACACCTTC.

The chain recombines TRBV12-3 or TRBV12-4 with TRBJ2-6; no clear D gene. The CDR3 spans 13 residues. Trimming removed 6 bases from V and 1 base from J, with 4 bases in between. The CDR3 DNA reads as TGTGCCAGCAGGACATCTGGGGCCAACGTCCTGACTTTC. It translates to CASRTSGANVLTF.

This chain links TRBV5-1 with TRBJ1-2, with 10 bases lining up with TRBD1. The J segment lost 6 bases and the V segment lost 4 bases, leaving 9 bases of the junction unmatched. Germline loops: CDR1 SGHRS, CDR2 YFSETQ. CDR3 length: 15 amino acids. CDR3 coding DNA: TGCGCCAGCAGCGAACTGATTGGGACAGGGGATGGCTACACCTTC. This codes for CASSELIGTGDGYTF.

This clone was seen only a few times. V and J are TRBV10-1 and TRBJ1-2, with 8 bases lining up with TRBD1. The V gene end was trimmed by 5 bases and the J gene end by 7 bases; junction bases not matched to a gene: 6. Germline CDR1 reads WNHNN; CDR2 reads SYGVQD (reference sequence). This CDR3 spans 13 amino acids. For the CDR3, the DNA is TGCGCCAGCAGTTCGGACAGGGCTTCTGGCTACACCTTC. Residues: CASSSDRASGYTF.

The J gene is TRBJ1-2, the V gene TRBV2, with D possibly TRBD1 on 6 matching bases. The CDR3 has 13 residues. Germline V CDR1 and CDR2: SNHLY, FYNNEI. V was shortened by 10 bases and J by 2 bases, with 14 bases between the two germline ends. The CDR3, as DNA: TGTGCCACAAGTCAGGGGCTAAACTATGGCTACACCTTC. Translated, it gives CATSQGLNYGYTF.

The J gene is TRBJ2-7, the V gene TRBV28; 7 nucleotides align to TRBD1. In germline, CDR1 is MDHEN, CDR2 SYDVKM. CDR3 length: 15 amino acids. Trimming cost V 3 bases and J 2 bases; bases outside gene matches: 7. The CDR3 sequence is CASSFTGDSPYEQYV. The CDR3 DNA reads TGTGCCAGCAGTTTTACAGGGGACAGTCCCTACGAGCAGTACGTC.

The CDR3 is CSVRAGGETGELFF. CDR3 sequence (DNA): TGCAGCGTTCGAGCGGGGGGAGAGACCGGGGAGCTGTTTTTT. The V gene is TRBV29-1, the J gene TRBJ2-2, with 9 positions matching TRBD2. This CDR3 region has 14 residues. Germline V CDR1 and CDR2: SQVTM, ANQGSEA. V was pared by 5 bases and J by 5 bases, with 6 bases of the junction left unmatched.

This chain uses TRBV19 with TRBJ1-3; TRBD1 matches 9 bases. Germline CDR1 is LNHDA and CDR2 is SQIVND (reference sequence). This CDR3 contains 15 residues. The J segment lost 4 bases and the V segment lost 5 bases, leaving 6 bases of the junction unmatched. The CDR3 protein is CASSPRTGAGNTIYF. In DNA form, the CDR3 reads TGTGCCAGTAGTCCCCGGACAGGGGCGGGAAACACCATATATTTT.

The chain is built from TRBV7-9 and TRBJ2-7; 9 bases are a match to TRBD1. Germline trimming cut 3 bases from V and 0 bases from J; bases unmatched to any gene: 3. Per the germline V gene, CDR1 is SEHNR and CDR2 is FQNEAQ (reference sequence). The CDR3 spans 15 residues. This chain's CDR3 is CASSLGQGVSYEQYF. The DNA for the CDR3 is TGTGCCAGCAGCTTGGGACAGGGTGTCTCCTACGAGCAGTACTTC.

The V call is TRBV6-5, the J call TRBJ2-7; 8 bases agree with TRBD2. Germline trimming cut 7 bases from V and 0 bases from J; bases unmatched to any gene: 5. Germline V gene sequence: CDR1 MNHEY, CDR2 SVGAGI. The CDR3 is made up of 14 amino acids. In nucleotides, the CDR3 is TGTGCCAGCAAGCGTCTAGCGGGCTCCTACGAGCAGTACTTC. It translates to CASKRLAGSYEQYF.

This rearrangement joins TRBV19 to TRBJ1-2; tentatively, D is TRBD1 (5 bases). The CDR3 runs to 16 residues. The V and J ends lost 9 bases and 1 base respectively, with 21 bases between them. Germline CDR1 reads LNHDA; CDR2 reads SQIVND (reference sequence). The CDR3 nucleotides read TGTGCCAGCGGTTGGGACCCCTCGGGGGGTAACTATGGCTACACCTTC. This translates into CASGWDPSGGNYGYTF.

V is TRBV5-6 and J is TRBJ2-7; D perhaps matches TRBD1 (5 bases). The CDR3 loop spans 12 amino acids. Between the trimmed V and J ends, which lost 3 bases and 3 bases, there was a span of 7 bases. The germline CDR1 and CDR2 sequences are SGHDT and YYEEEE. This CDR3 is CASSYRRYEQYF. The CDR3 DNA follows: TGTGCCAGCAGCTACAGGCGCTACGAGCAGTACTTC. The full variable domain, its missing parts supplied by reference TRBV5-6 and TRBJ2-7, is DAGVTQSPTHLIKTRGQQVTLRCSPKSGHDTVSWYQQALGQGPQFIFQYYEEEERQRGNFPDRFSGHQFPNYSSELNVNALLLGDSALYLCASSYRRYEQYFGPGTRLTVT.

This sequence joins TRBV28 and TRBJ1-2, with D possibly TRBD1 on 5 matching bases. Germline CDR1 is MDHEN and CDR2 is SYDVKM. The CDR3 is 13 amino acids. V gave up 6 bases and J gave up 8 bases, with 16 bases separating them. CDR3: CASSAIRGYGYTF. The CDR3 region has the DNA TGTGCCAGCAGCGCGATTAGGGGATACGGCTACACCTTC.

This chain links TRBV5-1 with TRBJ1-2; D gene ambiguous. Germline V CDR1 and CDR2: SGHRS, YFSETQ. Trimming stripped 6 bases from V and 7 bases from J, with 13 bases between. CDR3 length: 12 amino acids. Written as DNA, the CDR3 is TGCGCCAGCAACAACCCACGGGGTGGCTACACCTTC. This gives the protein CASNNPRGGYTF.

The rearrangement uses TRBV3-1 (or the pseudogene TRBV3-2) and TRBJ2-2, with D possibly TRBD1 on 6 matching bases. Trimming pared 2 bases from V and 5 bases from J, leaving 15 bases between. Germline CDR1 and CDR2: LGHDT and YNNKEL (reference sequence). This CDR3 is 16 amino acids long. The CDR3 DNA follows: TGTGCCAGCAGCCAAAGGTTAACAGGGAATACCGGGGAGCTGTTTTTT. Protein product: CASSQRLTGNTGELFF.

The chain has TRBV5-1 and TRBJ2-7, with D tentatively TRBD2 (6 bases). The CDR3 totals 14 residues. V gave up 0 bases and J gave up 5 bases, with 12 bases separating them. The V gene's germline CDR1 is SGHRS and CDR2 YFSETQ. CDR3: CASSLGAASDEQYF. The CDR3 region has the DNA TGCGCCAGCAGCTTGGGGGCAGCTAGCGACGAGCAGTACTTC.

The chain is built from TRBV19 and TRBJ1-1, with TRBD1 identical over 9 bases. Germline CDR1 is LNHDA and CDR2 is SQIVND (reference sequence). The CDR3 covers 16 residues. J was trimmed by 4 bases and V by 5 bases; bases with no gene match: 11. CDR3 DNA: TGTGCCAGTAGTCCGAGCCGACAGGGGGGGAGCACTGAAGCTTTCTTT. Its translation is CASSPSRQGGSTEAFF.

The chain couples TRBV19 to TRBJ1-1; 7 bases align to TRBD1. The CDR3 has 14 residues. Germline CDR1 and CDR2: LNHDA and SQIVND (reference sequence). V trimming: 11 bases; J trimming: 3 bases; junction bases outside the gene matches: 12. The CDR3 reads CASQPIDRDTEAFF. DNA for the CDR3: TGTGCCTCCCAACCCATTGACAGGGACACTGAAGCTTTCTTT.

This chain uses TRBV5-1 with TRBJ2-3; D remains unclear. V was cut by 1 base and J by 3 bases, with 3 bases left in between. This CDR3 contains 12 residues. From germline, CDR1 is SGHRS and CDR2 YFSETQ. The CDR3 bases are TGCGCCAGCAGCTTGCAGACAGATACGCAGTATTTT. Protein: CASSLQTDTQYF. Using reference TRBV5-1 and TRBJ2-3 for the parts outside the CDR3, the full variable domain is KAGVTQTPRYLIKTRGQQVTLSCSPISGHRSVSWYQQTPGQGLQFLFEYFSETQRNKGNFPGRFSGRQFSNSRSEMNVSTLELGDSALYLCASSLQTDTQYFGPGTRLTVL.

V gene TRBV18 combines with J gene TRBJ1-3; D is unclear. V was shortened by 2 bases and J by 4 bases, with 12 bases between the two germline ends. The germline gives CDR1 KGHSH, CDR2 LQKENI. The CDR3 has 15 amino acids. The CDR3 DNA is TGTGCCAGCTCACCAGAGACGCAGGCCGGAAACACCATATATTTT. Amino acids: CASSPETQAGNTIYF.

This chain joins TRBV19 and TRBJ1-6; TRBD1 might be the D (6 bases). The V and J ends lost 7 bases and 4 bases respectively, with 11 bases between them. Looked up from germline, CDR1 is LNHDA and CDR2 is SQIVND (reference sequence). This CDR3 is built from 14 residues. Here the CDR3 reads CASTKTGYNSPLHF. For the CDR3, the DNA is TGTGCCAGTACCAAGACAGGATATAATTCACCCCTCCACTTT. The full variable domain, rest sourced from reference TRBV19 and TRBJ1-6, is DGGITQSPKYLFRKEGQNVTLSCEQNLNHDAMYWYRQDPGQGLRLIYYSQIVNDFQKGDIAEGYSVSREKKESFPLTVTSAQKNPTAFYLCASTKTGYNSPLHFGNGTRLTVT.

This clone was counted a single time. For the CDR3, the DNA is TGTGCCAGTAGCCCCACAGACACGGGATCGTATGGCTACACCTTC. It encodes CASSPTDTGSYGYTF. The rearrangement joins TRBV19 to TRBJ1-2, with D uncertain. Germline loops: CDR1 LNHDA, CDR2 SQIVND (reference sequence). The V gene lost 6 bases and the J gene lost 5 bases, with 19 bases spanning the gap. The CDR3 is 15 residues long. Filled out from reference TRBV19 and TRBJ1-2, the complete variable domain reads DGGITQSPKYLFRKEGQNVTLSCEQNLNHDAMYWYRQDPGQGLRLIYYSQIVNDFQKGDIAEGYSVSREKKESFPLTVTSAQKNPTAFYLCASSPTDTGSYGYTFGSGTRLTVV.

This clone came up a few times. CDR3 nucleotide sequence: TGCAGCGTTGCGGGACAGGGGGAAACTGAAGCTTTCTTT. It encodes CSVAGQGETEAFF. The rearrangement uses TRBV29-1 and TRBJ1-1, with 11 bases aligning to TRBD1. CDR3 length: 13 residues. The junction had 3 bases not matched to a gene; V was cut back by 4 bases and J by 5 bases. The germline CDR1 and CDR2 sequences are SQVTM and ANQGSEA.

V is TRBV29-1 and J is TRBJ2-5; 7 nucleotides match TRBD1. This CDR3 spans 12 amino acids. The V gene end was trimmed by 7 bases and the J gene end by 1 base; junction bases not matched to a gene: 3. The V gene's germline CDR1 is SQVTM and CDR2 ANQGSEA. The CDR3 DNA follows: TGCAGCGCTGGGACAGTCCAAGAGACCCAGTACTTC. It translates to CSAGTVQETQYF.

V gene TRBV5-1 combines with J gene TRBJ2-5; 7 bases line up with TRBD1. J lost 3 bases, V lost 4 bases, and 3 bases had no gene match. The CDR3 sequence is 13 residues long. From germline, CDR1 is SGHRS and CDR2 YFSETQ. CDR3 residues: CASSRDRKETQYF. The CDR3 region has the DNA TGCGCCAGCAGCCGGGACAGAAAAGAGACCCAGTACTTC.

The V gene is TRBV30, the J gene TRBJ1-5; D possibly corresponds to TRBD1 (6 bases). Trimming removed 1 base at V and 2 bases at J, with 12 bases between. Germline-derived CDR1 and CDR2 are GTSNPN and SVGIG (reference sequence). The CDR3 is made up of 15 amino acids. CDR3 nucleotides: TGTGCCTGGAGTGCGCGGGGGGCGGGCAATCAGCCCCAGCATTTT. Protein product: CAWSARGAGNQPQHF. The whole variable domain, remainder taken from reference TRBV30 and TRBJ1-5, is SQTIHQWPATLVQPVGSPLSLECTVEGTSNPNLYWYRQAAGRGLQLLFYSVGIGQISSEVPQNLSASRPQDRQFILSSKKLLLSDSGFYLCAWSARGAGNQPQHFGDGTRLSIL.

The CDR3 reads CASSFQGAGGYTF. CDR3 in DNA: TGCGCCAGCAGCTTTCAGGGGGCAGGAGGCTACACCTTC. The gene calls are TRBV5-1 and TRBJ1-2; 8 positions match TRBD1. The germline V gene has CDR1 SGHRS and CDR2 YFSETQ. The CDR3 consists of 13 residues. The ends lost 2 bases at V and 8 bases at J; junction bases unmatched: 5.

The chain links TRBV29-1 to TRBJ1-3; D unclear. The CDR3 runs 11 residues. V lost 5 bases, J lost 4 bases, and 6 bases lay in between. Germline values: CDR1 SQVTM, CDR2 ANQGSEA. This chain's CDR3 is CSVLRGNTIYF. The DNA of the CDR3 is TGCAGCGTTCTCAGGGGAAACACCATATATTTT.

The chain employs TRBV11-2 and TRBJ1-1, with 8 bases fitting TRBD1. The CDR3 is made up of 13 amino acids. Trimming took 5 bases from V and 10 from J; bases not matched to a gene: 9. Germline V gives CDR1 SGHAT, CDR2 FQNNGV. CDR3 region: CASSLRQGSGAFF. DNA of the CDR3: TGTGCCAGCAGCCTCCGACAGGGGTCGGGAGCTTTCTTT.

V is TRBV10-1 and J is TRBJ2-7; 9 bases agree with TRBD2. CDR3 size: 15 residues. With 2 bases clipped from V and 4 bases from J, the junction kept 6 bases outside the gene matches. Germline CDR1 reads WNHNN; CDR2 reads SYGVQD (reference sequence). In nucleotides, the CDR3 is TGCGCCAGCAGTGAGGGTTCTAGCGGGAAATACGAGCAGTACTTC. Translating it yields CASSEGSSGKYEQYF.